This T cell receptor (beta chain) originates from a study of cytomegalovirus exposure and HLA in healthy donors. The repertoire was sequenced with immunoSEQ multiplex PCR; TCRdb's copy has only in-frame clones and lacks some. The sample has roughly 150,000 clones, 85% to 90% seen once; the top ten hold 3% to 3.5%. General study results and limits: Investigators reported about 160 TCR beta chains as tied to cytomegalovirus. Most TCR sequences were rare, but some public TCRs occurred in many donors.

The V gene lost 5 bases and the J gene lost 0 bases, with 10 bases spanning the gap. The CDR3 runs 14 residues. Germline V gene lookup returns CDR1 LNHDA and CDR2 SQIVND (reference sequence). As concerns this clone: Antigen: not known.

The chain combines TRBV19 with TRBJ1-1; maybe TRBD1 (6 bases). The sequenced sample was PBMCs. This clonotype was sampled from a woman aged 18-29 years in good health and CMV-seropositive. The CDR3 spells CASSGRTVNTEAFF. The CDR3 DNA reads as TGTGCCAGTAGTGGAAGGACAGTGAACACTGAAGCTTTCTTT.